This T cell receptor (beta chain) appears in the sequencing data of a study of blood T cell repertoires in COVID-19. Whole-study context: Spain, Italy and the United States supplied samples that represented acute and convalescent COVID-19. PBMCs, B-cell-depleted T cells, or T cells were the source of the cDNA or gDNA that made up the material.

Original data processing: From reference gene primer amplification, estimates of nucleated cell counts were derived. Here immunoSEQ multiplex PCR was the method, and the copy in TCRdb shows in-frame clones only, minus some. The V and J calls and clone size were taken over from that table, and D and trimming were inferred from the DNA. The data contain around 190,000 clones, roughly 77% of them singletons. The CDR3 sequence is 14 residues long. Trimming cost V 2 bases and J 10 bases; bases outside gene matches: 6. Germline CDR1 and CDR2: KGHSH and LQKENI. The sample holds a few counts of this clone. Sequenced: peripheral blood. This receptor was identified in a woman aged 40 to 55 with COVID-19, enrolled during active disease. The gene calls are TRBV18 and TRBJ2-1; TRBD2 matches 9 bases. CDR3 sequence: CASSPGASGMEQFF. DNA for the CDR3: TGTGCCAGCTCACCAGGGGCTAGCGGGATGGAGCAGTTCTTC.